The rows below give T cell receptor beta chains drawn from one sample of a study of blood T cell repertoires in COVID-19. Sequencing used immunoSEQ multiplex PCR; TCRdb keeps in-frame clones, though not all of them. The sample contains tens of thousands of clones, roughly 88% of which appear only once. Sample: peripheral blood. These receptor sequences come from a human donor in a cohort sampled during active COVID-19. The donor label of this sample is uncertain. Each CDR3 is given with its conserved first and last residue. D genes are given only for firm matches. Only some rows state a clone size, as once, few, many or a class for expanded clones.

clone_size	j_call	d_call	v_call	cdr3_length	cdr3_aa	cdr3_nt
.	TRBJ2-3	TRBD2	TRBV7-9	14	CASGVAGGQDTQYF	TGTGCCAGCGGGGTGGCGGGGGGGCAAGATACGCAGTATTTT
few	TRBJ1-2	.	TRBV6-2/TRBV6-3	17	CASSYSSARSGNYGYTF	TGTGCCAGCAGTTACTCGTCGGCGCGCTCAGGAAACTATGGCTACACCTTC
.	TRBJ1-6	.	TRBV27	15	CASSLSGALNSPLHF	TGTGCCAGCAGTTTGTCAGGGGCGCTTAATTCACCCCTCCACTTT
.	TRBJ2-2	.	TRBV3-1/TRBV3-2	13	CASSQLSSGELFF	TGTGCCAGCAGCCAATTGTCGAGCGGGGAGCTGTTTTTT
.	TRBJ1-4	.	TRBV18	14	CASSPATANEKLFF	TGTGCCAGCTCACCAGCCACAGCTAATGAAAAACTGTTTTTT
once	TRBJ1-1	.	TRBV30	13	CAWSVGTPGEAFF	TGTGCCTGGAGTGTGGGGACACCAGGGGAAGCTTTCTTT
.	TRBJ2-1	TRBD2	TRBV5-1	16	CASSLNPGTSIYEQFF	TGCGCCAGCAGCTTGAATCCGGGGACTAGCATCTATGAGCAGTTCTTC
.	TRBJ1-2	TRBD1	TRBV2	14	CASSLGQGASGYTF	TGTGCCAGCAGCCTAGGACAGGGGGCGTCTGGCTACACCTTC
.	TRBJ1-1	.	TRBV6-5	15	CASRSGIRMNTEAFF	TGTGCCAGCAGATCAGGGATTAGAATGAACACTGAAGCTTTCTTT
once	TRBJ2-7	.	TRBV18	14	CASSLLRTDYEQYF	TGTGCCAGCTCTCTTCTAAGGACAGACTACGAGCAGTACTTC
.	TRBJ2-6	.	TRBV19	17	CASSISRAPSGANVLTF	TGTGCCAGTAGTATTTCCAGGGCTCCCTCTGGGGCCAACGTCCTGACTTTC
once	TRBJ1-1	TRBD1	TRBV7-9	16	CASSAGQGSQNTEAFF	TGTGCCAGCAGCGCGGGACAGGGGAGTCAGAACACTGAAGCTTTCTTT